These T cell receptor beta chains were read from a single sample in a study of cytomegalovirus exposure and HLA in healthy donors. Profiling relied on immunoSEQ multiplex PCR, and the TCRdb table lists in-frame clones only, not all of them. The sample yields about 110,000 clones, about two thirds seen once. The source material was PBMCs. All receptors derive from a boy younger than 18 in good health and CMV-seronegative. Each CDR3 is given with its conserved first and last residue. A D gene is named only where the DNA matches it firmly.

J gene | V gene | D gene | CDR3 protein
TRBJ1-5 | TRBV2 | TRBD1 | CASTKRSGGFQPQHF
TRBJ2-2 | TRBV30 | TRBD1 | CAWAGTGAGGELFF
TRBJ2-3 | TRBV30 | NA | CAWSASGDTQYF
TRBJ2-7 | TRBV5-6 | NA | CASSSGAGRQYF
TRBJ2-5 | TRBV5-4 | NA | CASSPSAGSQETQYF
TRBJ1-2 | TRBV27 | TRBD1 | CASSPRDRVVLGVGYTF
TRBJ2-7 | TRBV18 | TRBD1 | CASSPGTGSHEQYF
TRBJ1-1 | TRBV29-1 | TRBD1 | CSAGTGPNEAFF
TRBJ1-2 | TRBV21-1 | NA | CASSKEAPGYGYTF
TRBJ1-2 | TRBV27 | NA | CASSSTGRDYGYTF
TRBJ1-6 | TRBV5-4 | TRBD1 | CASSLDRGPNSPLHF
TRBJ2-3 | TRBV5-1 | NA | CASSRGRTDTQYF
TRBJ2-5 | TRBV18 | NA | CASSPTSYQETQYF
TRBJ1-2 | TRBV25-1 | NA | CASSEPGGSGEGYTF
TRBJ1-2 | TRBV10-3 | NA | CAISGPGEYGYTF
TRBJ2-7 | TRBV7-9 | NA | CASSSSVVEQYF
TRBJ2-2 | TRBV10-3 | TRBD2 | CAISESTSAGELFF
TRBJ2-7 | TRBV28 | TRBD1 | CASRNRGRNEQYF
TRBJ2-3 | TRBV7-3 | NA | CASSLTLASTDTQYF
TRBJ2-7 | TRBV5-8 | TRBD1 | CASSRVTGKSYEQYF
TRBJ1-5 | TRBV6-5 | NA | CASSYSSSGGQPQHF
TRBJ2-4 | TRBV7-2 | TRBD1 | CASSLSGTGTGDIQYF